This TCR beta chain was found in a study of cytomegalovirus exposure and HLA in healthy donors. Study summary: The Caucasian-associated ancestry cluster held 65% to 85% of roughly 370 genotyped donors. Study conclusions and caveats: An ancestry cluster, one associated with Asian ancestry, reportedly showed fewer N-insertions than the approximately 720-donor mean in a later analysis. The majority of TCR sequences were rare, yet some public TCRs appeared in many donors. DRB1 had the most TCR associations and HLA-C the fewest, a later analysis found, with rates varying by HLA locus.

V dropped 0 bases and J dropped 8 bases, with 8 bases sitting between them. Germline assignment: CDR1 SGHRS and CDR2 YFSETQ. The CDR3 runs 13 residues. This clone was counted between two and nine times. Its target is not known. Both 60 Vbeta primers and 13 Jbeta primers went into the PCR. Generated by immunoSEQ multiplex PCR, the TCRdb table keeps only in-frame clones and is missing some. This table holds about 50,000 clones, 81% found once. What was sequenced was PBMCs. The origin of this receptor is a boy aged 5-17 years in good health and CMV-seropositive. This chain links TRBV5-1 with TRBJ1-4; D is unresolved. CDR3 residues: CASSLGQKEKLFF. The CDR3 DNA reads TGCGCCAGCAGCTTGGGGCAGAAGGAAAAACTGTTTTTT. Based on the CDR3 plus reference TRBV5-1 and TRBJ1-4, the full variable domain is KAGVTQTPRYLIKTRGQQVTLSCSPISGHRSVSWYQQTPGQGLQFLFEYFSETQRNKGNFPGRFSGRQFSNSRSEMNVSTLELGDSALYLCASSLGQKEKLFFGSGTQLSVL.